Below, 7 T cell receptor beta chains from the same sample are listed, as sequenced in a study of T cells in Graves' hyperthyroidism and ophthalmopathy. Authors of the study amplified TCR beta CDR3 regions from RNA transcripts. HTBI primers were the set used in a first-round RT-PCR of the TCR CDR3. Via MiXCR, TCRdb re-called the multiplex PCR reads, giving one row per CDR3 protein. The sample lists roughly 560,000 distinct CDR3 sequences, roughly 14% occurring once. The sample was blood. Every receptor here comes from a woman aged 40 to 49 with Graves' ophthalmopathy.

This clonotype was recorded at least ten times. The J gene is TRBJ2-6, the V gene TRBV7-8; maybe TRBD1 (6 bases). This CDR3 has 16 residues. The V and J ends lost 4 bases and 0 bases respectively, with 10 bases between them. Germline loops: CDR1 SGHVS, CDR2 FQNEAQ. CDR3 amino acids: CASSSWTVSGANVLTF. In DNA, the CDR3 is TGTGCCAGCAGCTCTTGGACAGTCTCTGGGGCCAACGTCCTGACTTTC.

This clonotype came up many times. The chain uses TRBV2 and TRBJ1-1; D uncertain. Trimming stripped 4 bases from V and 0 bases from J, with 6 bases between. Germline CDR1 is SNHLY and CDR2 is FYNNEI. The CDR3 is 13 amino acids. In DNA form, the CDR3 reads TGTGCCAGCAGTGCGGCCATGAACACTGAAGCTTTCTTT. It specifies CASSAAMNTEAFF.

This clonotype came up many times. This sequence joins TRBV6-5 and TRBJ1-1; D possibly corresponds to TRBD1 (5 bases). The V gene lost 7 bases and the J gene lost 6 bases, with 18 bases spanning the gap. This CDR3 comprises 14 residues. CDR1 and CDR2 (germline): MNHEY, SVGAGI. CDR3 sequence (DNA): TGTGCCAGCACGGAATGGGCAGGGCGTGCTGAAGCTTTCTTT. Translated: CASTEWAGRAEAFF.

This clonotype was picked up many times. The V gene is TRBV11-1, the J gene TRBJ2-7; possibly TRBD1 or TRBD2 for D (5 bases each). The germline V gene has CDR1 SGHAT and CDR2 FQDESV (reference sequence). V was shortened by 5 bases and J by 12 bases, with 29 bases between the two germline ends. The CDR3 extends over 16 amino acids. Here the CDR3 reads CASSPGTELEVLRLYF. The CDR3 DNA sequence: TGTGCCAGCAGCCCAGGGACGGAGCTTGAGGTTCTTCGCCTGTACTTC.

V and J are TRBV6-2 or TRBV6-3 and TRBJ1-1; D not resolved. This CDR3 has 14 amino acids. CDR1 and CDR2 (germline): MNHEY, SVGEGT. V gave up 6 bases and J gave up 1 base, with 12 bases separating them. CDR3 loop: CASSQLGENTEAFF. As DNA, the CDR3 is TGTGCCAGCAGCCAGCTCGGAGAGAACACTGAAGCTTTCTTT.

This clonotype was seen at least ten times. The J gene is TRBJ1-2, the V gene TRBV9; D not resolved. The V gene lost 1 base and the J gene lost 3 bases, with 10 bases spanning the gap. The CDR3 has 14 amino acids. Germline values: CDR1 SGDLS, CDR2 YYNGEE. This CDR3 reads CASSVSSGHYGYTF. The CDR3 coding sequence is TGTGCCAGCAGCGTAAGTTCTGGGCACTATGGCTACACCTTC.

This clonotype has ten or more counts. The V call is TRBV19, the J call TRBJ2-2, with D hard to call. Trimming removed 0 bases from V and 5 bases from J, with 10 bases in between. The CDR3 has 15 amino acids. From germline, CDR1 is LNHDA and CDR2 SQIVND (reference sequence). The CDR3: CASSIEGRRTGELFF. The CDR3 DNA reads TGTGCCAGTAGTATAGAGGGAAGGCGTACCGGGGAGCTGTTTTTT. The entire variable domain, with the rest obtained from reference TRBV19 and TRBJ2-2, is as follows: DGGITQSPKYLFRKEGQNVTLSCEQNLNHDAMYWYRQDPGQGLRLIYYSQIVNDFQKGDIAEGYSVSREKKESFPLTVTSAQKNPTAFYLCASSIEGRRTGELFFGEGSRLTVL.